This T cell receptor (beta chain) stems from a study of blood T cells in healthy people across ages. The germline CDR1 and CDR2 sequences are SGHKS and YYEKEE (reference sequence). The ends lost 2 bases at V and 3 bases at J; junction bases unmatched: 7. The CDR3 is 15 residues long. A J-beta primer mix and a sample-barcoded 5' primer were used in a second PCR of roughly 7 to 12 cycles. Via MiXCR, TCRdb re-called the 5' RACE reads, giving one row per CDR3 protein. The data contain over 750,000 distinct CDR3 sequences, more than 20% of them seen just once; the ten biggest clones take up around 9.2%. These same records also appear under a second study, on T cells of mothers and their children.

The material sequenced was blood. The receptor's source is a boy younger than 18 in good health. This chain connects TRBV5-5 to TRBJ2-5; TRBD1 matches 7 bases. CDR3 sequence (DNA): TGTGCCAGCAGCTTTTTTGACAGGGCTGAAGAGACCCAGTACTTC. It yields the protein CASSFFDRAEETQYF.